This entry lists 17 T cell receptor beta chains sequenced from one sample in a study of shared clonotypes between healthy human individuals (dated by TCRdb to about 2020). CD8 naive samples were obtained by positive selection for CCR7 among CD45RO-negative cells, yielding a CD45RA+CCR7+ population from which TemRA cells were excluded. Library method: the immunoSEQ multiplex PCR assay. What TCRdb holds here is the immuneACCESS table cut down to in-frame rearrangements. Part of the clones is not present; checked against another copy, under half of the missing clones reflect an unresolved V gene, and the others are unexplained. In all, the sample holds a few million clones, and just over 90% of those were seen once. Over 1.5% of the sample belongs to the ten largest clones. The sequenced sample consisted of naive CD8+ T cells from PBMCs. This specimen's cell subset or site label, interpreted: CD45RA+CCR7+. These receptors were obtained from a man in his late teens or twenties in good health. Some clones in this sample may be carry-over from other donors' samples.

This chain connects TRBV4-1 to TRBJ2-7, with D uncertain. Germline V gene lookup returns CDR1 MGHRA and CDR2 YSYEKL. The length of the CDR3 is 15 residues. Trimming pared 2 bases from V and 2 bases from J, leaving 13 bases between. Here the CDR3 reads CASSQIVQKPYEQYF. CDR3 nucleotides: TGCGCCAGCAGCCAAATCGTACAGAAACCCTACGAGCAGTACTTC.

The V call is TRBV28, the J call TRBJ2-7; perhaps TRBD1 as D (6 bases). The V end was cut by 2 bases, the J end by 7 bases, with 12 bases between. Germline CDR1 and CDR2: MDHEN and SYDVKM. The CDR3 has 13 residues. CDR3 coding DNA: TGTGCCAGCAGTTTAAGGGGGATCTGGGAGCAGTACTTC. It specifies CASSLRGIWEQYF.

In nucleotides, the CDR3 is TGTGCCAGCAGTTGGGTGCCCGGAGGAGATACGCAGTATTTT. Protein: CASSWVPGGDTQYF. The chain recombines TRBV6-4 with TRBJ2-3; D perhaps matches TRBD2 (5 bases). The germline V gene has CDR1 MRHNA and CDR2 SNTAGT. V gave up 5 bases and J gave up 5 bases, with 14 bases separating them. CDR3 size: 14 residues.

This clone was recorded once. J is TRBJ2-1 and V is TRBV5-1; D is perhaps TRBD2 (7 bases). The CDR3 runs to 14 residues. V was trimmed by 7 bases and J by 8 bases, leaving 19 bases between them. From germline, CDR1 is SGHRS and CDR2 YFSETQ. CDR3 region: CASQPGGFIDEQFF. CDR3 in DNA: TGCGCCAGCCAACCGGGGGGCTTTATCGATGAGCAGTTCTTC.

This chain joins TRBV12-5 and TRBJ2-3, with 7 bases matching TRBD2. The CDR3 is 15 residues long. V shed 7 bases, J shed 5 bases, and the junction held 12 bases outside the gene matches. Germline loops: CDR1 LGHNT, CDR2 FRNRAP. The chain's CDR3 is CASAPGAGAGDTQYF. Written as DNA, the CDR3 is TGTGCTAGTGCCCCTGGTGCGGGAGCAGGAGATACGCAGTATTTT. The variable domain in full, completed from reference TRBV12-5 and TRBJ2-3, reads DARVTQTPRHKVTEMGQEVTMRCQPILGHNTVFWYRQTMMQGLELLAYFRNRAPLDDSGMPKDRFSAEMPDATLATLKIQPSEPRDSAVYFCASAPGAGAGDTQYFGPGTRLTVL.

The chain uses TRBV5-4 and TRBJ1-2, with unresolved D. Germline V lookup: CDR1 SGHNT, CDR2 YYREEE (reference sequence). CDR3 length: 16 amino acids. Deletions cut 2 bases from V and 7 bases from J, with 21 bases between. CDR3 in DNA: TGTGCCAGCAGCTTACGACGGGAAACACCCCCTATTGGCTACACCTTC. This gives the protein CASSLRRETPPIGYTF.

A single count supports this clone. V usage is TRBV1 and J usage is TRBJ2-1; the D segment call TRBD2 is taken from the table without a DNA check. TRBV1 is tagged as a pseudogene. The CDR3 runs 16 residues. CDR3 in amino acids: CTSSQDWLAGNNEQFF. CDR3 DNA sequence: TGCACCAGCAGCCAAGATTGGCTAGCGGGAAACAATGAGCAGTTCTTC.

The chain employs TRBV28 and TRBJ2-2; TRBD1 or TRBD2 may be the D gene (5 bases each). Germline CDR1 reads MDHEN; CDR2 reads SYDVKM. This CDR3 has 15 amino acids. Trimming took 6 bases from V and 7 from J, leaving 18 bases between them. CDR3 DNA sequence: TGTGCCAGCAGCGCGGTTTTGAGGGGATTCGGGGAGCTGTTTTTT. Protein sequence: CASSAVLRGFGELFF.

V is TRBV13 and J is TRBJ2-7; TRBD1 is a possible D gene (6 bases). Trimming cost V 6 bases and J 4 bases, with 16 bases left between them. The CDR3 is 14 amino acids. Looked up from germline, CDR1 is PRHDT and CDR2 is FYEKMQ (reference sequence). CDR3 in amino acids: CASRPTGTTYEQYF. The CDR3 region has the DNA TGTGCCAGCAGACCTACCGGGACAACTTACGAGCAGTACTTC.

The rearrangement links TRBV9 to TRBJ2-1; 8 positions match TRBD2. Losses at the gene ends were 5 bases for V and 1 base for J; bases not matched to a gene: 8. The CDR3 contains 16 residues. Germline-derived CDR1 and CDR2 are SGDLS and YYNGEE. The CDR3 DNA reads as TGTGCCAGCAGTCGCGGGAGGCTGAGTTCCTACAATGAGCAGTTCTTC. Amino acids: CASSRGRLSSYNEQFF.

V is TRBV25-1 and J is TRBJ2-3, with 7 bases lining up with TRBD1. The CDR3 has 14 residues. The germline V gene encodes CDR1 MGHDK and CDR2 SYGVNS. J lost 6 bases, V lost 4 bases, and 7 bases had no gene match. CDR3: CASSGRGGLDTQYF. CDR3 DNA: TGTGCCAGCAGTGGGCGAGGGGGCCTGGATACGCAGTATTTT.

This chain joins TRBV30 and TRBJ2-3, with 10 bases matching TRBD1. Looked up from germline, CDR1 is GTSNPN and CDR2 is SVGIG (reference sequence). The CDR3 is 17 amino acids. V gave up 5 bases and J gave up 0 bases; unmatched junction bases: 11. In DNA, the CDR3 is TGTGCCTGGGGACAGGGGGTAAGACTAGCGAGCACAGATACGCAGTATTTT. Protein product: CAWGQGVRLASTDTQYF.

The V and J genes are TRBV4-3 and TRBJ1-1, with unresolved D. V gave up 4 bases and J gave up 5 bases, with 20 bases separating them. The CDR3 spans 16 residues. Germline lookup yields CDR1 LGHNA and CDR2 YSLEER. DNA for the CDR3: TGCGCCAGCAGCCTAGGAGAGGAGGGCCTGGGGACTGAAGCTTTCTTT. Translated, it gives CASSLGEEGLGTEAFF.

V usage is TRBV7-2 and J usage is TRBJ2-1; no firm D call. The CDR3 covers 13 residues. Per the germline V gene, CDR1 is SGHTA and CDR2 is FQGNSA. Trimming removed 6 bases at V and 9 bases at J, with 15 bases between. CDR3 sequence: CASRPPTSGEQFF. Here the CDR3 DNA reads TGTGCCAGCAGGCCCCCCACTTCGGGTGAGCAGTTCTTC.

V usage is TRBV9 and J usage is TRBJ1-2; 9 bases are a match to TRBD1. In germline, CDR1 is SGDLS, CDR2 YYNGEE. Trimming removed 4 bases from V and 2 bases from J; junction bases left unmatched: 18. CDR3 length: 19 residues. The DNA of the CDR3 is TGTGCCAGCAGCAAAAAGGCCACAGGGGGCGTTACTAGAAACTATGGCTACACCTTC. This gives the protein CASSKKATGGVTRNYGYTF.

The chain uses TRBV7-9 and TRBJ2-3, with D maybe TRBD1 (7 bases). CDR3 length equals 16 residues. Germline V CDR1 and CDR2: SEHNR, FQNEAQ (reference sequence). V lost 3 bases to trimming and J lost 2 bases, with 15 bases between them. In DNA form, the CDR3 reads TGTGCCAGCAGCTTGGTTACAGGGGACTTCACAGATACGCAGTATTTT. The encoded protein is CASSLVTGDFTDTQYF.

The rearrangement links TRBV28 to TRBJ2-7; D not resolved. Trimming pared 3 bases from V and 7 bases from J, leaving 7 bases between. This CDR3 has 11 residues. Germline values: CDR1 MDHEN, CDR2 SYDVKM. The CDR3 nucleotides read TGTGCCAGCAGTTTCTCGCAGGAGCAGTACTTC. Translated, it gives CASSFSQEQYF. The complete variable domain, with remaining parts taken from reference TRBV28 and TRBJ2-7, reads DVKVTQSSRYLVKRTGEKVFLECVQDMDHENMFWYRQDPGLGLRLIYFSYDVKMKEKGDIPEGYSVSREKKERFSLILESASTNQTSMYLCASSFSQEQYFGPGTRLTVT.